This T cell receptor beta chain was captured by sequencing in a study of T cells expressing NK-cell markers. Study-wide context: Sorted CD3+CD56-NKG2C+, CD3+CD56+NKG2C+ and CD3+CD56+NKG2C- T cells supplied the TCR beta repertoires. HCMV seropositivity characterized most of the eight sequenced donors, and seronegativity one.

TCRdb reanalyzed the 5' RACE reads, giving one entry per CDR3 protein sequence and no DNA. This sample's table has roughly 160,000 distinct CDR3 sequences. This CDR3 has 16 amino acids. The germline CDR1 and CDR2 sequences are LNHNV and YYDKDF (reference sequence). Whole-study findings and limits: Among several donors, these clonotypes also ranked first in the CD3+CD56-NKG2C+ fraction.

Of note for this clonotype: The antigen is unknown.

V is TRBV15 and J is TRBJ1-4; TCRdb names TRBD1, which stays unverified in the absence of DNA. This TCR was recovered from a man aged 18 to 69 in good health. The sequenced sample was blood T cells: a sorted CD56 or NKG2C T cell subset, CD4+ or CD8+ T cells, or bulk PBMC T cells (not recorded which). CDR3 residues: CATSRDRGLTNEKLFF.